The 14 T cell receptor beta chains below all came from one sample that was sequenced in a study of CD8 T cells in ankylosing spondylitis. TCRdb itself ran the 5' RACE reads through MiXCR, one entry per CDR3 protein. The data hold approximately 340,000 distinct CDR3 sequences, with roughly 14% observed a single time. The sample comprised blood, either unsorted or a sorted T cell fraction (not recorded which). These TCRs come from a male donor with ankylosing spondylitis or in good health (not recorded which).

The J gene is TRBJ2-5, the V gene TRBV20-1, with 7 bases aligning to TRBD1. Germline V gene lookup returns CDR1 DFQATT and CDR2 SNEGSKA (reference sequence). The CDR3 has 16 residues. With V trimmed by 1 base and J by 5 bases, 13 bases remained unmatched. The DNA of the CDR3 is TGCAGTGCTAGAGTTTCCTCGGGACAGCTCCGGGAGACCCAGTACTTC. Translation: CSARVSSGQLRETQYF.

Ten or more counts support this clonotype. The chain links TRBV20-1 to TRBJ1-2, with a weak D call TRBD1 (6 bases). The V end was cut by 1 base, the J end by 6 bases, with 18 bases between. The CDR3 is 15 residues long. Germline values: CDR1 DFQATT, CDR2 SNEGSKA (reference sequence). In nucleotides, the CDR3 is TGCAGTGCTAGAGGCTTCCTGGACAGACGGAATGGCTACACCTTC. It translates to CSARGFLDRRNGYTF.

This clonotype was detected only a few times. J is TRBJ2-4 and V is TRBV12-3 or TRBV12-4, with unresolved D. The ends were cut back, 4 bases at V and 7 bases at J, with 20 bases in the middle. The CDR3 totals 16 residues. As DNA, the CDR3 is TGTGCCAGCAGTTACCTTCGACCGGTGCTGTCTAACATTCAGTACTTC. Translating gives CASSYLRPVLSNIQYF.

This chain uses TRBV27 with TRBJ2-1; D is undetermined. V lost 7 bases and J lost 1, with 2 bases in between. The CDR3 has 11 residues. Germline V gene lookup returns CDR1 MNHEY and CDR2 SMNVEV (reference sequence). The CDR3 nucleotides are TGTGCCAGCAAATCCTACAATGAGCAGTTCTTC. This translates into CASKSYNEQFF.

The gene calls are TRBV5-1 and TRBJ2-7; TRBD1 is a possible D gene (6 bases). The CDR3 totals 16 residues. Trimming stripped 2 bases from V and 3 bases from J, with 18 bases between. In germline, CDR1 is SGHRS, CDR2 YFSETQ. CDR3 in DNA: TGCGCCAGCAGCTTCAAGGACAGCTTGAGGGTCTACGAGCAGTACTTC. Encoded protein: CASSFKDSLRVYEQYF. The entire variable domain, with the rest obtained from reference TRBV5-1 and TRBJ2-7, is as follows: KAGVTQTPRYLIKTRGQQVTLSCSPISGHRSVSWYQQTPGQGLQFLFEYFSETQRNKGNFPGRFSGRQFSNSRSEMNVSTLELGDSALYLCASSFKDSLRVYEQYFGPGTRLTVT.

The CDR3 nucleotides read TGCAGTGCCGTTCTCGGTAGGGGGCTGGTCAATGAGCAGTTCTTC. Translation gives CSAVLGRGLVNEQFF. The chain recombines TRBV20-1 with TRBJ2-1, with 7 bases aligning to TRBD1. CDR1 DFQATT and CDR2 SNEGSKA come from the germline V gene (reference sequence). The junction had 14 bases not matched to a gene; V was cut back by 6 bases and J by 6 bases. The length of the CDR3 is 15 residues.

The V gene is TRBV11-3, the J gene TRBJ2-1, with a weak D call TRBD2 (6 bases). Germline V gives CDR1 SGHNT, CDR2 YENEEA. The CDR3 is made up of 17 amino acids. Trimming removed 1 base from V and 6 bases from J, with 19 bases in between. The CDR3 coding sequence is TGTGCCAGCAGCTTAGGGGCCGCGGGGTCGCTTAGCAATGAGCAGTTCTTC. As protein: CASSLGAAGSLSNEQFF.

This clonotype was found a few times. The V call is TRBV2, the J call TRBJ1-1; D call uncertain. The CDR3 totals 12 residues. Germline V CDR1 and CDR2: SNHLY, FYNNEI. V lost 6 bases and J lost 0, with 5 bases in between. The CDR3 DNA reads as TGTGCCAGCAGATCACTGAACACTGAAGCTTTCTTT. It encodes CASRSLNTEAFF.

This clonotype was recorded at least ten times. The J gene is TRBJ2-3, the V gene TRBV6-1; no definite D call. V was cut by 3 bases and J by 4 bases, with 8 bases left in between. This CDR3 has 13 amino acids. The germline gives CDR1 MNHNS, CDR2 SASEGT. CDR3 sequence (DNA): TGTGCCAGCAGTGATCGTGTGGCAGATACGCAGTATTTT. Residues: CASSDRVADTQYF.

CDR3 in amino acids: CSVGLMGVGEQYF. CDR3 DNA: TGCAGCGTTGGCCTAATGGGTGTAGGGGAGCAGTACTTC. The chain couples TRBV29-1 to TRBJ2-7, with no clear D. CDR1 and CDR2 from the germline V gene are SQVTM and ANQGSEA. The CDR3 has 13 residues. V was cut by 4 bases and J by 7 bases, with 17 bases left in between.

A note on this clonotype: At one of its ends the junction is not consistent with the germline gene, which may arise from a read error. V usage is TRBV5-5 and J usage is TRBJ2-7; D may be TRBD2 (5 bases). In germline, CDR1 is SGHKS, CDR2 YYEKEE (reference sequence). The length of the CDR3 is 13 residues. The CDR3 region is CAISPGLVYEQYF. The CDR3 DNA sequence: TGTGCCATCAGCCCCGGACTCGTCTACGAGCAGTACTTC. Drawing the rest from reference TRBV5-5 and TRBJ2-7, the complete variable domain is DAGVTQSPTHLIKTRGQQVTLRCSPISGHKSVSWYQQVLGQGPQFIFQYYEKEERGRGNFPDRFSARQFPNYSSELNVNALLLGDSALYLCAISPGLVYEQYFGPGTRLTVT.

This clonotype was seen a handful of times. The gene calls are TRBV7-2 and TRBJ2-7; TRBD2 matches at 7 bases. From germline, CDR1 is SGHTA and CDR2 FQGNSA. This CDR3 spans 14 amino acids. V dropped 5 bases and J dropped 7; count of bases not matched to a gene: 11. The CDR3 sequence is CASSPGGVSGEQYF. CDR3 in DNA: TGTGCCAGCAGCCCTGGGGGGGTATCGGGGGAGCAGTACTTC.

The chain links TRBV3-1 to TRBJ1-6; D is unresolved. V lost 2 bases, J lost 7 bases, and 12 bases lay in between. Germline assignment: CDR1 LGHDT and CDR2 YNNKEL (reference sequence). The CDR3 totals 15 residues. The CDR3 region is CASSQPGQINSPLHF. For the CDR3, the DNA is TGTGCCAGCAGCCAACCCGGGCAGATCAATTCACCCCTCCACTTT.

V gene TRBV12-3 or TRBV12-4 combines with J gene TRBJ2-7; the match to TRBD2 covers 11 bases. The CDR3 runs to 14 residues. After removal of 7 bases from V and 5 bases from J, the junction contained 7 bases not matched to a gene. Written as DNA, the CDR3 is TGTGCCAGCACCCAGTCTAGCGGGAGGAACGAGCAGTACTTC. Its translation: CASTQSSGRNEQYF.